The rows below give T cell receptor beta chains drawn from one sample of a study of cytomegalovirus exposure and HLA in healthy donors. Clones were sequenced by immunoSEQ multiplex PCR, and TCRdb holds only the in-frame ones, with some missing. The sample shows 190,000 or so clones, 83% of them seen only once. Material: PBMCs. Source of these receptors: a middle-aged man in good health and CMV-seronegative. Each CDR3 is given with its conserved first and last residue. Each record gives: V gene, CDR3 length, clone size, J gene, D gene, CDR3 DNA, CDR3 protein. The D gene is left open where the match is weak. Size is omitted from some rows. Given values are once, few, many or a class for expanded clones.

>TRBV4-1|17|NA|TRBJ2-3|TRBD2
TGCGCCAGCAGCCACACGCTCAGGGCGGGGGGAGGAGATACGCAGTATTTT
CASSHTLRAGGGDTQYF
>TRBV7-8|15|NA|TRBJ1-5|NA
TGTGCCAGCAGCTTAGCGCGGGATAGCAATCAGCCCCAGCATTTT
CASSLARDSNQPQHF
>TRBV11-1|14|NA|TRBJ1-1|NA
TGTGCCAGCAGCTTAGGGGAGCTGAACACTGAAGCTTTCTTT
CASSLGELNTEAFF
>TRBV18|16|NA|TRBJ1-5|TRBD1
TGTGCCAGCTCACTCCAGGGGGCCCACTCGTTTGAGCCCCAGCATTTT
CASSLQGAHSFEPQHF
>TRBV29-1|12|NA|TRBJ1-3|NA
TGCAGCGTTGAAATATCTGGAAACACCATATATTTT
CSVEISGNTIYF
>TRBV4-3|14|NA|TRBJ1-4|TRBD1
TGCGCCAGCAGCCAAGGACAGGGTGGCGAAAAACTGTTTTTT
CASSQGQGGEKLFF
>TRBV21-1|13|NA|TRBJ2-7|NA
TGTGCCAGCAGCAAAGGGGAGTCCTACGAGCAGTACTTC
CASSKGESYEQYF
>TRBV6-5|16|NA|TRBJ2-7|NA
TGTGCCAGCAGTTACTCGCCTAGCGTGAGCTCCTACGAGCAGTACTTC
CASSYSPSVSSYEQYF
>TRBV28|15|few|TRBJ1-4|NA
TGTGCCAGCAGACCCAGGGGCGCGACTAATGAAAAACTGTTTTTT
CASRPRGATNEKLFF
>TRBV14|15|NA|TRBJ2-5|TRBD1
TGTGCCAGCAGCGTCAGACAGGGAGTTTTTGTGACCCAGTACTTC
CASSVRQGVFVTQYF
>TRBV7-3|14|NA|TRBJ2-1|NA
TGTGCCAGCAGCTTACGACGGGATTACAATGAGCAGTTCTTC
CASSLRRDYNEQFF
>TRBV4-2|12|NA|TRBJ2-1|TRBD1
TGTGCCAGCAGCCTACAGGGGACTGAGCAGTTCTTC
CASSLQGTEQFF
>TRBV7-2|14|NA|TRBJ2-7|NA
TGTGCCAGCAGCCCCCCGGGACTCTCCTACGAGCAGTACTTC
CASSPPGLSYEQYF
>TRBV7-3|18|NA|TRBJ2-1|TRBD2
TGTGCCAGCAGCTTCCCCGGGGGTAGCGGGAGAGAATACAATGAGCAGTTCTTC
CASSFPGGSGREYNEQFF
>TRBV6-5|15|NA|TRBJ1-4|TRBD1
TGTGCCAGCAGCCGACAGGGCAAACTTAATGAAAAACTGTTTTTT
CASSRQGKLNEKLFF
>TRBV5-1|14|NA|TRBJ2-7|NA
TGCGCCAGCAGCTTGAACCAGGGGTCCTACGAGCAGTACTTC
CASSLNQGSYEQYF
>TRBV5-5|16|few|TRBJ1-5|TRBD1
TGTGCCAGCAGCGCGTCGGGACAGGGGACAAGTCAGCCCCAGCATTTT
CASSASGQGTSQPQHF
>TRBV25-1|14|NA|TRBJ1-6|NA
TGTGCCAGCAGTCGTCGGGGTATCGATTCACCCCTCCACTTT
CASSRRGIDSPLHF
>TRBV7-9|13|few|TRBJ1-5|NA
TGTGCCAGCAGCTTAGGACATACCCAGCCCCAGCATTTT
CASSLGHTQPQHF
>TRBV25-1|14|NA|TRBJ1-1|NA
TGTGCCACCAACTTTAAGGGGTTTCACGCTGAAGCTTTCTTT
CATNFKGFHAEAFF
>TRBV6-1|15|NA|TRBJ2-6|NA
TGTGCCAGCAGTGTTAGGAGGGCTGGGGCCAACGTCCTGACTTTC
CASSVRRAGANVLTF
>TRBV5-1|13|NA|TRBJ2-5|TRBD1
TGCGCCAGCAGCCAACAGGGGGGAGAGACCCAGTACTTC
CASSQQGGETQYF
>TRBV11-2|13|NA|TRBJ2-3|NA
TGTGCCAGCAGCTTAAATAGAGTAGATACGCAGTATTTT
CASSLNRVDTQYF
>TRBV6-6|15|NA|TRBJ1-2|NA
TGTGCCAGCAGTTATCTTGGTGACAGCACCTATGGCTACACCTTC
CASSYLGDSTYGYTF
>TRBV27|15|NA|TRBJ2-2|NA
TGTGCCAGCAGCCTGGGACATCCACCGGCCGGGGAGCTGTTTTTT
CASSLGHPPAGELFF
>TRBV2|12|NA|TRBJ1-1|NA
TGTGCCAGCAGATTCGCCAGCACTGAAGCTTTCTTT
CASRFASTEAFF
>TRBV6-5|15|NA|TRBJ2-3|TRBD1
TGTGCCAGCAGAACGACAGGGCTTGGCACAGATACGCAGTATTTT
CASRTTGLGTDTQYF
>TRBV28|12|NA|TRBJ1-2|NA
TGTGCCAGCAGTGGGGCAGACTATGGCTACACCTTC
CASSGADYGYTF
>TRBV13|14|NA|TRBJ1-1|NA
TGTGCCAGCAGCTTGCAGGGCGGAAACACTGAAGCTTTCTTT
CASSLQGGNTEAFF
>TRBV18|12|many|TRBJ2-7|NA
TGTGCCAGCTCCAGGCAGGGCGACGAGCAGTACTTC
CASSRQGDEQYF
>TRBV30|17|NA|TRBJ1-4|TRBD1
TGTGCCTGGGGGGACAGGGGGCTGTCCGCAACTAATGAAAAACTGTTTTTT
CAWGDRGLSATNEKLFF
>TRBV5-4|15|NA|TRBJ2-7|NA
TGTGCCAGCAGCTGGAAGGGGGAAAAACTGTACGAGCAGTACTTC
CASSWKGEKLYEQYF
>TRBV7-3|17|NA|TRBJ2-3|TRBD2
TGTGCCAGCAGCTTAACGCCGCTAGCGGGAGTCCCCGATACGCAGTATTTT
CASSLTPLAGVPDTQYF
>TRBV4-3|19|large|TRBJ2-6|NA
TGCGCCAGCAGCCAAGATAATCCTCGGGAGAGCTCTGGGGCCAACGTCCTGACTTTC
CASSQDNPRESSGANVLTF
>TRBV18|15|NA|TRBJ1-4|NA
TGTGCCAGCTCAGGTCCGGTTCCTTTTAATGAAAAACTGTTTTTT
CASSGPVPFNEKLFF
>TRBV7-9|15|few|TRBJ1-1|NA
TGTGCCAGCAGCTTATCCCTCGCCGGGGGGCACGAAGCTTTCTTT
CASSLSLAGGHEAFF
>TRBV5-6|11|NA|TRBJ2-7|NA
TGTGCCAGCAGCTTAAGGGGCGAGCAGTACTTC
CASSLRGEQYF
>TRBV30|13|NA|TRBJ2-2|NA
TGTGCCTGGAGGGCAGCGAGGAGCGGGGAGCTGTTTTTT
CAWRAARSGELFF
>TRBV7-3|18|few|TRBJ2-3|TRBD2
TGTGCCAGCAGCTTTTTAGGAGCGGGGGGGGGTAGCACAGATACGCAGTATTTT
CASSFLGAGGGSTDTQYF
>TRBV4-3|15|NA|TRBJ1-5|NA
TGCGCCAGCAGCCAAGAAACCTATGGCAATCAGCCCCAGCATTTT
CASSQETYGNQPQHF
>TRBV28|13|NA|TRBJ1-1|NA
TGTGCCAGCAGTCTGATTAAAGGACAGCAAGCTTTCTTT
CASSLIKGQQAFF
>TRBV18|14|few|TRBJ2-3|TRBD1
TGTGCCAGCTCGCTGACAGGGAGCACAGATACGCAGTATTTT
CASSLTGSTDTQYF
>TRBV30|12|once|TRBJ2-7|TRBD1
TGTGCCTGGAGTGTACTTCCAGGGGGAGCCCGCTTC
CAWSVLPGGARF
>TRBV5-5|14|NA|TRBJ2-1|TRBD2
TGTGCCAGCAGCTTGGTGGTAGCGGGGGGTGAGCAGTTCTTC
CASSLVVAGGEQFF
>TRBV28|15|few|TRBJ2-2|NA
TGTGCCAGCAGGCCCCGGACAGCGAACACCGGGGAGCTGTTTTTT
CASRPRTANTGELFF
>TRBV4-1|18|NA|TRBJ2-7|TRBD2
TGCGTCAGCAGCCAAGAATGGTCCGGGACTAGCGGTTCCTACGAGCAGTACTTC
CVSSQEWSGTSGSYEQYF
>TRBV7-8|15|NA|TRBJ2-6|NA
TGTGCCAGCAGCATGCAGTACTCTGGGGCCAACGTCCTGACTTTC
CASSMQYSGANVLTF
>TRBV7-9|17|NA|TRBJ1-1|TRBD1
TGTGCCAGCAGCCTATATTCAGGGGGATCGGTGAACACTGAAGCTTTCTTT
CASSLYSGGSVNTEAFF
>TRBV7-2|15|NA|TRBJ2-5|TRBD1
TGTGCCAGCAGCTTCCCGGGACAGAGCAAAGAGACCCAGTACTTC
CASSFPGQSKETQYF
>TRBV7-3|14|NA|TRBJ2-6|NA
TGTGCCAGCAGCACAAGGGACTCCCCCAACGTCCTGACTTTC
CASSTRDSPNVLTF
>TRBV27|15|NA|TRBJ1-5|TRBD1
TGTGCCAGCAGTTTGACAGGGGGCCGCAATCAGCCCCAGCATTTT
CASSLTGGRNQPQHF
>TRBV14|16|NA|TRBJ1-2|NA
TGTGCCAGCAGCCAACCGGTCGGGAGGAGTAACTATGGCTACACCTTC
CASSQPVGRSNYGYTF
>TRBV28|17|few|TRBJ2-1|NA
TGTGCCAGCAGAAACCCGGGACTTTTGCCCTCCTACAATGAGCAGTTCTTC
CASRNPGLLPSYNEQFF
>TRBV25-1|13|NA|TRBJ1-6|NA
TGTGCCAGCAGTGAACAGGGTATTTCACCCCTCCACTTT
CASSEQGISPLHF